The 25 T cell receptor beta chains below all came from one sample that was sequenced in a study of beta chain features in type 1 diabetes. Investigators reverse transcribed all isolated RNA, so they sequenced expressed TCRB transcripts. Profiling relied on immunoSEQ multiplex PCR, and the TCRdb table lists in-frame clones only, not all of them. The sample records about 130,000 clones, nearly 9.5% being singletons. The specimen was central memory CD4+ T cells from blood. These receptors were collected from a man younger than 35 in good health.

The rearrangement uses TRBV5-4 and TRBJ2-5, with TRBD2 identical over 10 bases. V dropped 4 bases and J dropped 5; count of bases not matched to a gene: 14. Germline-derived CDR1 and CDR2 are SGHNT and YYREEE (reference sequence). The CDR3 is made up of 17 amino acids. As DNA, the CDR3 is TGTGCCAGCAGCGGCCCCGGGCTAGCGGGGGTGGGGGAGACCCAGTACTTC. The encoded protein is CASSGPGLAGVGETQYF.

Many counts were recorded for this clone. This chain uses TRBV7-9 with TRBJ1-1, with a tentative D call TRBD1 (5 bases). V shed 1 base and J shed 11 bases, with 8 bases lying between them. Germline CDR1 reads SEHNR; CDR2 reads FQNEAQ (reference sequence). The CDR3 length is 11 residues. CDR3 in amino acids: CASSLEGAAFF. The CDR3 region has the DNA TGTGCCAGCAGCTTAGAAGGGGCGGCTTTCTTT.

V is TRBV7-8 and J is TRBJ2-2; TRBD2 matches at 11 bases. This CDR3 is 16 amino acids long. Trimming at V came to 5 bases and at J to 2 bases, leaving 4 bases not matched to a gene. The germline V gene encodes CDR1 SGHVS and CDR2 FQNEAQ. CDR3 residues: CASSRTSGLNTGELFF. The CDR3 bases are TGTGCCAGCAGCCGGACTAGCGGGCTAAACACCGGGGAGCTGTTTTTT.

The rearrangement links TRBV7-9 to TRBJ1-2, with 7 bases aligning to TRBD1. The CDR3 extends over 15 amino acids. CDR1 and CDR2 (germline): SEHNR, FQNEAQ (reference sequence). V trimming: 5 bases; J trimming: 3 bases; junction bases outside the gene matches: 9. DNA of the CDR3: TGTGCCAGCAGCCCGGAGGGGGCGAGGGACTATGGCTACACCTTC. Translating it yields CASSPEGARDYGYTF.

This clone was counted at least ten times. The rearrangement links TRBV2 to TRBJ2-1; 7 nucleotides align to TRBD1. The trim removed 4 bases at V and 7 bases at J, leaving 1 base unmatched. The germline V gene has CDR1 SNHLY and CDR2 FYNNEI. The CDR3 consists of 12 residues. CDR3 protein: CASSGDRNEQFF. DNA for the CDR3: TGTGCCAGCAGTGGGGACAGAAATGAGCAGTTCTTC.

This clone was counted only a few times. The V and J genes are TRBV7-2 and TRBJ1-5, with a tentative D call TRBD1 (6 bases). The CDR3 loop spans 15 amino acids. The germline CDR1 and CDR2 sequences are SGHTA and FQGNSA. V was trimmed by 7 bases and J by 3 bases, leaving 16 bases between them. As DNA, the CDR3 is TGTGCCAGCACCCCATCGGGGGGGCCCAATCAGCCCCAGCATTTT. Protein product: CASTPSGGPNQPQHF.

This clone was detected ten times or more. J is TRBJ2-1 and V is TRBV18; TRBD1 matches 7 bases. The CDR3 has 15 residues. After removal of 4 bases from V and 3 bases from J, the junction contained 6 bases not matched to a gene. The germline CDR1 and CDR2 sequences are KGHSH and LQKENI. CDR3 sequence (DNA): TGTGCCAGCTCACTGGGACAGACCTACTACAATGAGCAGTTCTTC. Its translation is CASSLGQTYYNEQFF.

This clone came up a few times. J is TRBJ2-1 and V is TRBV4-3, with TRBD2 matching over 11 bases. V lost 1 base, J lost 4 bases, and 6 bases stayed unmatched. The CDR3 spans 17 residues. Germline V gene lookup returns CDR1 LGHNA and CDR2 YSLEER. In DNA form, the CDR3 reads TGCGCCAGCAGCCAAGGGTCCACTAGCGGGGGTTACAATGAGCAGTTCTTC. Translation: CASSQGSTSGGYNEQFF.

This clone was found a few times. J is TRBJ2-1 and V is TRBV2, with 7 bases aligning to TRBD2. J lost 4 bases, V lost 4 bases, and 4 bases had no gene match. The germline V gene has CDR1 SNHLY and CDR2 FYNNEI. This CDR3 is built from 14 residues. The DNA for the CDR3 is TGTGCCAGCAGTGCGAGACTAGCATACAATGAGCAGTTCTTC. Its protein is CASSARLAYNEQFF.

This clone showed up just a few times. The chain employs TRBV6-5 and TRBJ2-4, with 7 positions matching TRBD1. Looked up from germline, CDR1 is MNHEY and CDR2 is SVGAGI. Losses at the gene ends were 6 bases for V and 6 bases for J; bases not matched to a gene: 11. The CDR3 sequence is 15 residues long. The CDR3 here is CASSPGPRQGNIQYF. CDR3 DNA: TGTGCCAGCAGCCCAGGTCCCCGACAGGGAAACATTCAGTACTTC.

This clone was picked up a small number of times. The CDR3 loop is CASSQEQGPSSYEQYF. CDR3 DNA sequence: TGCGCCAGCAGCCAAGAACAGGGCCCCAGCTCCTACGAGCAGTACTTC. The chain links TRBV4-1 to TRBJ2-7, with D possibly TRBD1 on 6 matching bases. The germline V gene has CDR1 MGHRA and CDR2 YSYEKL. The CDR3 spans 16 residues. The germline V and J ends were trimmed by 0 bases and 0 bases, with 12 bases remaining between them.

The count of this clone is one. The chain couples TRBV6-1 to TRBJ2-1, with 10 bases lining up with TRBD2. The CDR3 consists of 15 residues. Germline CDR1 reads MNHNS; CDR2 reads SASEGT. V lost 3 bases to trimming and J lost 8 bases; unmatched junction nucleotides: 7. For the CDR3, the DNA is TGTGCCAGCAGTGACTGGAGCGGGGGGGCCGATGAGCAGTTCTTC. This gives the protein CASSDWSGGADEQFF.

The rearrangement links TRBV4-3 to TRBJ2-1; unclear D gene. The CDR3 covers 14 residues. The germline V gene encodes CDR1 LGHNA and CDR2 YSLEER. The V gene lost 0 bases and the J gene lost 7 bases, with 10 bases spanning the gap. CDR3 region: CASSQEHASNEQFF. The CDR3 bases are TGCGCCAGCAGCCAAGAACACGCTTCGAATGAGCAGTTCTTC.

The chain uses TRBV18 and TRBJ2-7; 11 bases align to TRBD1. CDR3 size: 14 residues. V shed 3 bases, J shed 6 bases, and the junction held 4 bases outside the gene matches. The germline V gene encodes CDR1 KGHSH and CDR2 LQKENI. The CDR3 nucleotides read TGTGCCAGCTCACCCGGGACAGGGGGTGGCGAGCAGTACTTC. Encoded protein: CASSPGTGGGEQYF.

This clone was picked up a small number of times. The chain links TRBV30 to TRBJ1-5, with a possible D match to TRBD1 (5 bases). Germline V gene sequence: CDR1 GTSNPN, CDR2 SVGIG (reference sequence). V lost 1 base to trimming and J lost 2 bases, with 12 bases between them. The CDR3 is made up of 15 amino acids. In DNA form, the CDR3 reads TGTGCCTGGAGTGCGTCAGGGCGAGGCAATCAGCCCCAGCATTTT. This encodes CAWSASGRGNQPQHF.

This clone has a handful of counts. The CDR3 nucleotides read TGTGCCAGCAGTTCACAGGTCTCTGGAAACACCATATATTTT. Translation: CASSSQVSGNTIYF. The genes are TRBV28 and TRBJ1-3, with a possible D match to TRBD1 (5 bases). V was trimmed by 4 bases and J by 0 bases, leaving 7 bases between them. Germline V gene sequence: CDR1 MDHEN, CDR2 SYDVKM. The CDR3 contains 14 residues. Combining the CDR3 with reference TRBV28 and TRBJ1-3 gives the whole variable domain DVKVTQSSRYLVKRTGEKVFLECVQDMDHENMFWYRQDPGLGLRLIYFSYDVKMKEKGDIPEGYSVSREKKERFSLILESASTNQTSMYLCASSSQVSGNTIYFGEGSWLTVV.

The chain employs TRBV5-6 and TRBJ2-3; 10 nucleotides match TRBD1. Germline V CDR1 and CDR2: SGHDT, YYEEEE. This CDR3 is 17 amino acids long. Losses at the gene ends were 4 bases for V and 4 bases for J; bases not matched to a gene: 12. DNA for the CDR3: TGTGCCAGCAGCAGTTACAGGACAGGGGGGTTGCCAGATACGCAGTATTTT. Protein sequence: CASSSYRTGGLPDTQYF.

V gene TRBV7-3 combines with J gene TRBJ2-7, with 8 bases aligning to TRBD1. With V trimmed by 5 bases and J by 2 bases, 5 bases remained unmatched. Germline CDR1 SGHTA, CDR2 FQGTGA. CDR3 length equals 14 residues. CDR3 sequence (DNA): TGTGCCAGCAGCCAGGGACAGGCACCCTACGAGCAGTACTTC. Translating it yields CASSQGQAPYEQYF.

The rearrangement uses TRBV12-5 and TRBJ2-1; possible D gene TRBD1, 5 bases. CDR3 length: 16 residues. Trimming removed 0 bases from V and 2 bases from J, with 11 bases in between. Germline V gives CDR1 LGHNT, CDR2 FRNRAP. The CDR3 bases are TGTGCTAGTGGTTTGGTATCAGGGCGGACCTACAATGAGCAGTTCTTC. Translated: CASGLVSGRTYNEQFF.

In this sample, this clone turned up a few times. The rearrangement links TRBV27 to TRBJ2-4, with 9 bases that match TRBD1. Germline CDR1 MNHEY, CDR2 SMNVEV (reference sequence). V was pared by 1 base and J by 1 base, with 2 bases of the junction left unmatched. The CDR3 is 16 amino acids. In nucleotides, the CDR3 is TGTGCCAGCAGTTTATGGGGGACAGGGGCCAAAAACATTCAGTACTTC. Protein sequence: CASSLWGTGAKNIQYF.

This chain uses TRBV6-6 with TRBJ2-7; tentative D call: TRBD1 (6 bases). This CDR3 spans 15 amino acids. Germline V CDR1 and CDR2: MNHNY, SVGAGI (reference sequence). Deletions cut 5 bases from V and 2 bases from J, with 16 bases between. The chain's CDR3 is CASSQFEGGTYEQYF. CDR3 nucleotides: TGTGCCAGCAGTCAGTTCGAAGGGGGAACCTACGAGCAGTACTTC.

This clone has a handful of counts. The DNA of the CDR3 is TGTGCCAGCAGTCCTCGGACTAGCTCCTACAATGAGCAGTTCTTC. It translates to CASSPRTSSYNEQFF. The chain uses TRBV2 and TRBJ2-1; the match to TRBD2 covers 7 bases. Germline CDR1 is SNHLY and CDR2 is FYNNEI. Trimming removed 5 bases from V and 0 bases from J; junction bases left unmatched: 4. The CDR3 covers 15 residues.

The gene calls are TRBV30 and TRBJ1-4; TRBD1 matches at 7 bases. Germline V lookup: CDR1 GTSNPN, CDR2 SVGIG (reference sequence). The CDR3 has 13 residues. The trim removed 7 bases at V and 6 bases at J, leaving 8 bases unmatched. The CDR3 sequence is CAFSGDSHEKLFF. The CDR3 DNA reads TGTGCCTTCAGTGGGGACAGCCATGAAAAACTGTTTTTT. Based on the CDR3 plus reference TRBV30 and TRBJ1-4, the full variable domain is SQTIHQWPATLVQPVGSPLSLECTVEGTSNPNLYWYRQAAGRGLQLLFYSVGIGQISSEVPQNLSASRPQDRQFILSSKKLLLSDSGFYLCAFSGDSHEKLFFGSGTQLSVL.

The table lists this clone with many counts. CDR3 sequence (DNA): TGTGCCAGCAGTTCCGGGACAGACCGTGGCTACACCTTC. This translates into CASSSGTDRGYTF. This sequence joins TRBV6-6 and TRBJ1-2; TRBD1 matches at 7 bases. The CDR3 consists of 13 residues. V lost 4 bases to trimming and J lost 7 bases; unmatched junction nucleotides: 6. The V gene's germline CDR1 is MNHNY and CDR2 SVGAGI (reference sequence).

The V and J genes are TRBV6-1 and TRBJ2-4; D might be TRBD1 (6 bases). The CDR3 extends over 12 amino acids. Germline CDR1 MNHNS, CDR2 SASEGT. The V gene lost 6 bases and the J gene lost 6 bases, with 9 bases spanning the gap. The CDR3 protein is CASRGDINIQYF. CDR3 nucleotide sequence: TGTGCCAGCAGGGGGGACATAAACATTCAGTACTTC.